The 13 T cell receptor beta chains presented below share a single source sample, sequenced in a study of T cells in localized non-small cell lung cancer. TCRdb's table, derived via immunoSEQ multiplex PCR, lists solely in-frame clones and lacks some. Of tens of thousands of clones listed, around 90% are singletons. The source material was peripheral blood, sampled before any cancer treatment. The receptors derive from a man aged 18 to 50 with stage I lung adenocarcinoma.

The rearrangement uses TRBV7-3 and TRBJ1-1; D perhaps matches TRBD1 (6 bases). V dropped 1 base and J dropped 4 bases, with 7 bases sitting between them. The CDR3 spans 13 residues. Germline V gives CDR1 SGHTA, CDR2 FQGTGA. The CDR3 sequence: CASSLIGGTEAFF. Written as DNA, the CDR3 is TGTGCCAGCAGCTTAATAGGGGGCACTGAAGCTTTCTTT.

The gene calls are TRBV7-2 and TRBJ2-4; D is unresolved. The V and J ends lost 0 bases and 3 bases respectively, with 6 bases between them. CDR3 length: 14 residues. Germline CDR1 SGHTA, CDR2 FQGNSA. The CDR3 protein is CASSLARSKNIQYF. CDR3 sequence (DNA): TGTGCCAGCAGCTTAGCCCGGAGCAAAAACATTCAGTACTTC. The complete variable domain, with remaining parts taken from reference TRBV7-2 and TRBJ2-4, reads GAGVSQSPSNKVTEKGKDVELRCDPISGHTALYWYRQSLGQGLEFLIYFQGNSAPDKSGLPSDRFSAERTGGSVSTLTIQRTQQEDSAVYLCASSLARSKNIQYFGAGTRLSVL.

The chain has TRBV6-6 and TRBJ2-1, with a weak D call TRBD2 (5 bases). V shed 6 bases and J shed 6 bases, with 12 bases lying between them. Germline values: CDR1 MNHNY, CDR2 SVGAGI (reference sequence). The CDR3 spans 13 residues. CDR3 nucleotides: TGTGCCAGCAGCCCGGACTTGTTCAATGAGCAGTTCTTC. Amino acid sequence: CASSPDLFNEQFF.

The CDR3 DNA follows: TGCAGCGTTACCGGGACAGGGGTGAATCAGCCCCAGCATTTT. Translation gives CSVTGTGVNQPQHF. The chain uses TRBV29-1 and TRBJ1-5, with TRBD1 identical over 10 bases. The germline V gene has CDR1 SQVTM and CDR2 ANQGSEA. The CDR3 spans 14 residues. The J segment lost 4 bases and the V segment lost 5 bases, leaving 5 bases of the junction unmatched.

This clone turned up a few times. The V and J genes are TRBV28 and TRBJ1-1; D is possibly TRBD1 (5 bases). The CDR3 contains 13 residues. V lost 6 bases, J lost 8 bases, and 16 bases lay in between. In germline, CDR1 is MDHEN, CDR2 SYDVKM. CDR3 bases: TGTGCCAGCAGAACTAATCCGGGACTCGAAGCTTTCTTT. Its protein product is CASRTNPGLEAFF.

CDR3 in DNA: TGTGCCAGCAGTTTCCGGGCCCCTAACTACGAGCAGTACTTC. Its protein is CASSFRAPNYEQYF. The genes are TRBV27 and TRBJ2-7; D remains ambiguous. Trimming took 3 bases from V and 3 from J, leaving 12 bases between them. The germline V gene has CDR1 MNHEY and CDR2 SMNVEV (reference sequence). The CDR3 totals 14 residues.

This rearrangement joins TRBV27 to TRBJ1-5; D gene unclear. Trimming removed 10 bases at V and 3 bases at J, with 13 bases between. The CDR3 totals 13 residues. Germline V gives CDR1 MNHEY, CDR2 SMNVEV (reference sequence). The CDR3 bases are TGTGCCACCAAAGGAGGTTTCAATCAGCCCCAGCATTTT. This gives the protein CATKGGFNQPQHF.

The chain carries TRBV5-5 and TRBJ1-1; D gene uncertain. The length of the CDR3 is 13 residues. Per the germline V gene, CDR1 is SGHKS and CDR2 is YYEKEE (reference sequence). V lost 1 base and J 2 bases, leaving 6 bases between the germline ends. The CDR3 DNA reads as TGTGCCAGCAGCTTGCTCAGCAACACTGAAGCTTTCTTT. Translation: CASSLLSNTEAFF.

The chain recombines TRBV5-1 with TRBJ2-1, with D possibly being TRBD1 (6 bases). The V end lost 0 bases, the J end lost 12 bases, and 19 bases lay between the germline ends. CDR3 length: 15 residues. The germline gives CDR1 SGHRS, CDR2 YFSETQ. CDR3 loop: CASSLGQSKGVGQFF. Written as DNA, the CDR3 is TGCGCCAGCAGCTTGGGACAAAGTAAGGGGGTCGGGCAGTTCTTC. Filled out from reference TRBV5-1 and TRBJ2-1, the complete variable domain reads KAGVTQTPRYLIKTRGQQVTLSCSPISGHRSVSWYQQTPGQGLQFLFEYFSETQRNKGNFPGRFSGRQFSNSRSEMNVSTLELGDSALYLCASSLGQSKGVGQFFGPGTRLTVL.

The chain links TRBV7-2 to TRBJ2-7; D not certain. This CDR3 region has 12 residues. V dropped 2 bases and J dropped 6 bases, with 8 bases sitting between them. Germline loops: CDR1 SGHTA, CDR2 FQGNSA. The CDR3 sequence is CASSLSVGEQYF. The CDR3 nucleotides are TGTGCCAGCAGCTTAAGTGTGGGCGAGCAGTACTTC.

This chain uses TRBV6-6 with TRBJ1-2; maybe TRBD1 (6 bases). Per germline, CDR1 MNHNY and CDR2 SVGAGI (reference sequence). This CDR3 is 13 amino acids long. With 7 bases removed from V and 8 bases from J, the gap between germline ends came to 17 bases. This CDR3 reads CASNPQGGGGYTF. DNA of the CDR3: TGTGCCAGCAACCCTCAAGGGGGTGGGGGCTACACCTTC.

The rearrangement links TRBV6-5 to TRBJ1-3; perhaps TRBD1 as D (6 bases). Between the trimmed V and J ends, which lost 11 bases and 0 bases, there was a span of 11 bases. CDR1 is MNHEY and CDR2 is SVGAGI in the germline V gene. This CDR3 is 13 amino acids long. The CDR3, as DNA: TGTGCCTCGAGGGGGGTCTCTGGAAACACCATATATTTT. This codes for CASRGVSGNTIYF.

The chain joins TRBV5-1 to TRBJ1-6, with D perhaps TRBD1 (6 bases). V was shortened by 4 bases and J by 6 bases, with 14 bases between the two germline ends. The CDR3 runs to 15 residues. Germline CDR1 is SGHRS and CDR2 is YFSETQ. CDR3 in amino acids: CASSPTTGSNSPLHF. The CDR3 coding sequence is TGCGCCAGCAGCCCTACTACAGGGTCTAATTCACCCCTCCACTTT.